This record looks at one T cell receptor (beta chain) sequence and its context. This entry belongs to a study of identical twins. MiXCR was run by TCRdb on the 5' RACE reads, yielding one entry per CDR3 protein. Among roughly 750,000 distinct CDR3 sequences listed, around 20% were seen once. This CDR3 contains 15 residues. Trimming shortened V by 5 bases and J by 4 bases, and 15 bases separated the two germline ends. A further study also used this sample, focusing on T cells expressing NK-cell markers.

This chain links TRBV12-3 or TRBV12-4 with TRBJ2-1; D possibly corresponds to TRBD1 (6 bases). This receptor was identified in a woman in her late teens or twenties in good health. The sample was PBMCs. The CDR3 DNA sequence: TGTGCCAGCAGTAGAGGACAGCACTTTTACAATGAGCAGTTCTTC. It translates to CASSRGQHFYNEQFF.